A single sample is the source of the 29 T cell receptor beta chains below, sequenced in a study of tissue T cells after allogeneic stem cell transplantation. Method: immunoSEQ multiplex PCR; TCRdb's copy keeps in-frame clones and lacks some. This table holds some 5,000 clones, around a third found once. Time point of the sample: mouse harvest day 14 after allogeneic transplant. Tail vein injection delivered 10^7 T-cell-depleted bone marrow cells and 10^6 splenic CD5+ T cells. Input material: skin. The source is a female BALB/c mouse given C57BL/6 T cells with graft-versus-host disease after an allogeneic hematopoietic cell transplant.

As to this clone: Mouse gene names and germline throughout. The CDR3 end is not reached by the read, which stops 1 residue before it; the germline J gene fills it in. The chain joins TRBV26 to TRBJ1-6; 9 positions agree with TRBD1. TRBJ1-6 is placed among ORFs of uncertain function. The V segment lost 6 bases and the J segment 7 bases; nucleotides outside the gene matches: 7. The CDR3 sequence is 15 residues long. Looked up from germline, CDR1 is KGHPV and CDR2 is FQNQEV (reference sequence). The CDR3: CASSLGQGRNSPLYF. Incomplete CDR3 DNA: TGTGCCAGCAGCCTCGGACAGGGGAGGAATTCGCCCCTCTAC.

As for this clone: All gene names here are mouse names. The CDR3 extends 1 residue past the end of the read, so its final part is completed from the germline J gene. V is TRBV3 and J is TRBJ2-4; the match to TRBD2 covers 9 bases. The V gene end was trimmed by 2 bases and the J gene end by 0 bases; junction bases not matched to a gene: 6. There are 17 residues in the CDR3. The germline V gene has CDR1 SNHLY and CDR2 FYNGKV (reference sequence). CDR3 region: CASSLLTGGGSQNTLYF. CDR3 bases read: TGTGCCAGCAGCTTATTGACTGGGGGTGGGAGTCAAAACACCTTGTAC.

This clone is termed medium-sized. Gene names and germline refer to mouse. The CDR3 end falls 1 residue outside the read, so it is completed with the germline J gene. This chain connects TRBV26 to TRBJ2-4, with 10 bases matching TRBD2. This CDR3 is built from 16 residues. The trim removed 3 bases at V and 1 base at J, leaving 4 bases unmatched. CDR1 is KGHPV and CDR2 is FQNQEV in the germline V gene (reference sequence). This chain's CDR3 is CASSLLGGRGQNTLYF. CDR3 DNA, as far as it was read: TGTGCCAGCAGTCTTCTGGGGGGGCGCGGTCAAAACACCTTGTAC.

On this clone: The genes and germline here are from mouse. The missing CDR3 end, 1 residue past where the read stops, is filled in from the germline J gene. The chain employs TRBV26 and TRBJ2-1, with TRBD2 matching 10 bases. Germline loops: CDR1 KGHPV, CDR2 FQNQEV (reference sequence). V dropped 4 bases and J dropped 0; count of bases not matched to a gene: 3. The CDR3 is 16 amino acids. The sequenced CDR3 bases are TGTGCCAGCAGTCGACTGGGGGGCGGTAACTATGCTGAGCAGTTC. Amino acid sequence: CASSRLGGGNYAEQF. The whole CDR3 protein reads CASSRLGGGNYAEQFF.

Worth noting for this clone: The gene names given are mouse names. Other DNA sequences in the same sample also yield this CDR3. The CDR3 loop reads CASSLLANYAEQFF. The CDR3 DNA, read in part, is TGTGCCAGCAGCTTACTAGCTAACTATGCTGAGCAGTTC. The rearrangement links TRBV3 to TRBJ2-1; D not resolved. The CDR3 end falls 1 residue outside the read, so it is completed with the germline J gene. Between the trimmed V and J ends, which lost 2 bases and 0 bases, there was a span of 5 bases. CDR1 is SNHLY and CDR2 is FYNGKV in the germline V gene (reference sequence). This CDR3 comprises 14 residues.

This clone was recorded a few times. Mouse gene names apply. The CDR3 end lies 1 residue beyond the end of the read and is filled in from the germline J gene. The J gene is TRBJ2-7, the V gene TRBV3; D is possibly TRBD1 (6 bases). Germline CDR1 and CDR2: SNHLY and FYNGKV (reference sequence). The ends were cut back, 6 bases at V and 1 base at J, with 10 bases in the middle. This CDR3 is 13 amino acids long. The sequenced part of the CDR3 DNA is TGTGCCAGCAGGAGGACAGAATCCTATGAACAGTAC. This sequence encodes CASRRTESYEQY. In full, the CDR3 is CASRRTESYEQYF. Supplemented by reference TRBV3 and TRBJ2-7, the full variable domain reads GPKVLQIPSHQIIDMGQMVTLNCDPVSNHLYFYWYKQILGQQMEFLVNFYNGKVMEKSKLFKDQFSVERPDGSYFTLKIQPTALEDSAVYFCASRRTESYEQYFGPGTRLTVL.

In regard to this clone: The gene names here belong to mouse. The read ends 1 residue early relative to the CDR3; the germline J gene fills the gap. V usage is TRBV1 and J usage is TRBJ2-3, with 8 nucleotides matching TRBD1. CDR1 is NSQYPW, CDR2 LRSPGD, per germline (reference sequence). The V gene end was trimmed by 3 bases and the J gene end by 0 bases; junction bases not matched to a gene: 2. CDR3 length equals 15 residues. The covered CDR3 bases are TGCACCTGCAGTGCCCGGGACAGGAGTGCAGAAACGCTGTAT. This encodes CTCSARDRSAETLY. The whole CDR3 protein is CTCSARDRSAETLYF.

As for this clone: The gene names here belong to mouse. The read finishes 1 residue shy of the CDR3 end, and the germline J gene is used to complete it. The V gene is TRBV3, the J gene TRBJ2-4; possible D gene TRBD1, 6 bases. Germline assignment: CDR1 SNHLY and CDR2 FYNGKV (reference sequence). The CDR3 has 14 amino acids. The V end was cut by 5 bases, the J end by 0 bases, with 9 bases between. CDR3 amino acids: CASSPQGSQNTLYF. CDR3 DNA, as far as it was read: TGTGCCAGCAGCCCGCAGGGGAGTCAAAACACCTTGTAC.

By share, this clone ranks as medium-sized (0.01 to 0.1%). Gene labels here are mouse ones. The read is 1 residue too short to cover the CDR3 end, so that end is filled in from the germline J gene. The chain recombines TRBV26 with TRBJ2-7; weak D call: TRBD2 (6 bases). The CDR3 consists of 13 residues. The V end lost 4 bases, the J end lost 0 bases, and 7 bases lay between the germline ends. Germline V gene lookup returns CDR1 KGHPV and CDR2 FQNQEV (reference sequence). The DNA read from the CDR3 is TGTGCCAGCAGTCGGGGGGACTCCTATGAACAGTAC. Translating gives CASSRGDSYEQY. The whole CDR3 protein is CASSRGDSYEQYF.

By sample share, this clone is medium-sized. Here the gene names and germline are mouse. With the read ending 1 residue before the CDR3 end, the germline J gene is used to fill in that end. V gene TRBV23 combines with J gene TRBJ2-2; the listed D gene, TRBD2, was not tested against the DNA. This CDR3 spans 16 amino acids. Germline V gene data show CDR1 as KGHTA and CDR2 as FQNQQP. The covered CDR3 bases are TGCTCCAGCAGTCAAGGGGGGGCGAATCCCACCGGGCAGCTCTAC. Amino acids: CSSSQGGANPTGQLY. The entire CDR3 is CSSSQGGANPTGQLYF.

This clone is deemed medium-sized. Here the gene names and germline are mouse. The sequence runs out 1 residue before the end of the CDR3; the remainder is reconstructed from the germline J gene. The chain recombines TRBV23 with TRBJ2-5; no DNA check was done on the table's D call, TRBD1. Germline assignment: CDR1 KGHTA and CDR2 FQNQQP. The CDR3 contains 14 residues. The CDR3 sequence is CSSSQKRQRDTQYF. CDR3 DNA (partial): TGCTCCAGCAGTCAGAAAAGACAGAGAGACACCCAGTAC.

This clone is deemed medium-sized (0.01 to 0.1%). Germline and genes here are mouse. The read ends 1 residue shy of where the CDR3 ends; the end is completed using the germline J gene. J is TRBJ2-5 and V is TRBV26; D remains unclear. V dropped 1 base and J dropped 2 bases, with 7 bases sitting between them. The CDR3 contains 14 residues. Germline V gene data show CDR1 as KGHPV and CDR2 as FQNQEV (reference sequence). Incomplete CDR3 DNA: TGTGCCAGCAGTCTGTGGGGTGGCCAAGACACCCAGTAC. Translating gives CASSLWGGQDTQY. The CDR3 reads in full as CASSLWGGQDTQYF.

With regard to this clone: Gene names are the mouse ones. The read halts 1 residue ahead of the CDR3 end, with the missing end drawn from the germline J gene. V gene TRBV5 combines with J gene TRBJ2-1; D remains ambiguous. Trimming left V 4 bases short and J 8 bases short, with 6 bases between. The CDR3 is 11 amino acids. Looked up from germline, CDR1 is LGHNA and CDR2 is YNLKQL (reference sequence). CDR3 residues: CASSPTPEQFF. The CDR3 bases that were read are TGTGCCAGCAGCCCGACACCTGAGCAGTTC.

This clone was detected a few times. Germline and genes: mouse. The CDR3 end falls 1 residue outside the read, so it is completed with the germline J gene. The rearrangement uses TRBV15 and TRBJ2-4, with 7 positions matching TRBD2. In germline, CDR1 is SGHND, CDR2 FRSKSL. The CDR3 spans 15 residues. J lost 0 bases, V lost 6 bases, and 6 bases had no gene match. The CDR3: CASSPTGPSQNTLYF. The CDR3 DNA, read in part, is TGTGCCAGCAGCCCGACTGGGCCTAGTCAAAACACCTTGTAC.

This clone was seen a few times. Gene names denote mouse genes. CDR3: CASSQEGRDQDTQYF. The CDR3 DNA, read in part, is TGTGCCAGCAGCCAAGAAGGACGGGACCAAGACACCCAGTAC. The chain uses TRBV5 and TRBJ2-5; no clear D gene. The CDR3 goes on 1 residue after the read ends, and that part is filled in from the germline J gene. CDR1 and CDR2 (germline): LGHNA, YNLKQL (reference sequence). Trimming cost V 0 bases and J 1 base, with 8 bases left between them. The CDR3 has 15 residues.

Turning to this clone: The listed genes are named as in mouse. With the read ending 1 residue before the CDR3 end, the germline J gene is used to fill in that end. This chain links TRBV12-2 with TRBJ2-1, with 10 bases fitting TRBD1. The germline gives CDR1 SGHLS, CDR2 HYDKME. V was clipped by 1 base and J by 7 bases; unmatched bases: 3. CDR3 size: 14 residues. The CDR3 bases that were read are TGTGCCAGCTCTCTTGGACAGGGGGGGGCTGAGCAGTTC. This codes for CASSLGQGGAEQF. The entire CDR3 is CASSLGQGGAEQFF.

Regarding this clone: All gene names here are mouse names. The read terminates 1 residue before the CDR3 end, so the remaining end is supplied by the germline J gene. The rearrangement uses TRBV26 and TRBJ2-7; 7 nucleotides agree with TRBD2. CDR3 length: 15 residues. Unmatched junction bases numbered 3, after V lost 1 base and J lost 0 bases. Germline V lookup: CDR1 KGHPV, CDR2 FQNQEV (reference sequence). The chain's CDR3 is CASSLLGGSSYEQYF. The sequenced part of the CDR3 DNA is TGTGCCAGCAGTCTGTTGGGGGGAAGCTCCTATGAACAGTAC. Full variable domain (outside the CDR3, taken from reference TRBV26 and TRBJ2-7): NSKVIQTPRYLVKGQGQKAKMRCIPEKGHPVVFWYQQNKNNEFKFLINFQNQEVLQQIDMTEKRFSAECPSNSPCSLEIQSSEAGDSALYLCASSLLGGSSYEQYFGPGTRLTVL.

Comments on this clone: Mouse gene names apply. Read sequence stops 1 residue before the CDR3 end, and the germline J gene provides the missing end. The chain combines TRBV26 with TRBJ2-1; D is unresolved. Germline values: CDR1 KGHPV, CDR2 FQNQEV (reference sequence). This CDR3 comprises 11 residues. The V gene lost 3 bases and the J gene lost 6 bases, with 3 bases spanning the gap. The part of the CDR3 DNA that was read is TGTGCCAGCAGTCTTGGTGCTGAGCAGTTC. It specifies CASSLGAEQF. The CDR3, in full, reads CASSLGAEQFF.

This clone came up a few times. Gene names follow the mouse nomenclature. From the germline J gene comes the end of the CDR3, since the read stops 1 residue before it. The rearrangement joins TRBV15 to TRBJ2-4, with 8 nucleotides matching TRBD2. V trimming: 3 bases; J trimming: 5 bases; junction bases outside the gene matches: 1. The CDR3 spans 13 residues. Germline V CDR1 and CDR2: SGHND, FRSKSL. The CDR3 sequence: CASSFGTGNTLYF. The covered CDR3 bases are TGTGCCAGCAGTTTTGGGACTGGAAACACCTTGTAC.

This clone is judged medium-sized (0.01 to 0.1%). Gene names and germline refer to mouse. Read coverage stops 1 residue before the CDR3 terminus; the germline J gene supplies the remainder. The same CDR3 can be traced to other DNA sequences in this sample. V and J are TRBV26 and TRBJ2-4, with TRBD2 identical over 7 bases. With V trimmed by 3 bases and J by 0 bases, 0 bases remained unmatched. CDR3 size: 14 residues. CDR1 KGHPV and CDR2 FQNQEV come from the germline V gene (reference sequence). CDR3 protein: CASSLWGSQNTLYF. Incomplete CDR3 DNA: TGTGCCAGCAGTCTCTGGGGGAGTCAAAACACCTTGTAC.

Concerning this clone itself: Gene names refer to mouse genes. Read coverage stops 1 residue before the CDR3 terminus; the germline J gene supplies the remainder. Other DNA sequences from this sample encode an identical CDR3 as well. This rearrangement joins TRBV26 to TRBJ2-3, with 10 nucleotides matching TRBD2. CDR1 KGHPV and CDR2 FQNQEV come from the germline V gene (reference sequence). The CDR3 sequence is 16 residues long. V dropped 0 bases and J dropped 3; count of bases not matched to a gene: 3. Here the CDR3 reads CASSLSGWGGAETLYF. The part of the CDR3 DNA that was read is TGTGCCAGCAGTCTGTCGGGCTGGGGGGGCGCAGAAACGCTGTAT.

Of note for this clone: The gene names here belong to mouse. From the germline J gene comes the end of the CDR3, since the read stops 1 residue before it. The chain carries TRBV13-2 and TRBJ1-1; 8 positions match TRBD1. CDR3 length: 14 residues. The J segment lost 1 base and the V segment lost 3 bases, leaving 2 bases of the junction unmatched. Germline CDR1 reads NNHNN; CDR2 reads SYGAGS (reference sequence). Here the CDR3 reads CASGATGGNTEVFF. CDR3 bases read: TGTGCCAGCGGTGCCACAGGGGGGAACACAGAAGTCTTC.

In this sample, this clone turned up a few times. The genes are named according to mouse. The read terminates 1 residue ahead of where the CDR3 ends, so the germline J gene completes it. This chain connects TRBV3 to TRBJ2-7; no reliable D call. The length of the CDR3 is 11 residues. Germline CDR1 reads SNHLY; CDR2 reads FYNGKV (reference sequence). The V end lost 3 bases, the J end lost 3 bases, and 3 bases lay between the germline ends. This CDR3 is CASSFNYEQYF. The CDR3 bases that were read are TGTGCCAGCAGCTTCAACTATGAACAGTAC.

Comments on this clone: Here the gene names and germline are mouse. The read stops 1 residue short of the end of the CDR3; the missing end is completed from the germline J gene. The chain links TRBV15 to TRBJ2-3; TRBD1 might be the D (6 bases). Trimming cost V 6 bases and J 0 bases, with 10 bases left between them. From germline, CDR1 is SGHND and CDR2 FRSKSL. This CDR3 comprises 14 residues. CDR3 in amino acids: CASSRDISAETLYF. The DNA read from the CDR3 is TGTGCCAGCAGCCGGGACATTAGTGCAGAAACGCTGTAT.

By frequency in the sample, this clone is medium-sized. These gene names are mouse names. The CDR3 end is not reached by the read, which stops 1 residue before it; the germline J gene fills it in. The J gene is TRBJ2-7, the V gene TRBV26; 10 positions match TRBD2. Unmatched junction bases numbered 5, after V lost 2 bases and J lost 7 bases. The germline V gene encodes CDR1 KGHPV and CDR2 FQNQEV (reference sequence). This CDR3 contains 14 residues. The CDR3 loop is CASSLNWGGREQYF. The sequenced CDR3 bases are TGTGCCAGCAGTCTGAACTGGGGGGGGAGAGAACAGTAC. The full variable domain, with the rest looked up from reference TRBV26 and TRBJ2-7, is NSKVIQTPRYLVKGQGQKAKMRCIPEKGHPVVFWYQQNKNNEFKFLINFQNQEVLQQIDMTEKRFSAECPSNSPCSLEIQSSEAGDSALYLCASSLNWGGREQYFGPGTRLTVL.

This clone was seen a handful of times. Germline and genes: mouse. With the read ending 1 residue before the CDR3 end, the germline J gene is used to fill in that end. The V call is TRBV31, the J call TRBJ1-5, with 8 nucleotides matching TRBD1. Trimming at V came to 0 bases and at J to 6 bases, leaving 1 base not matched to a gene. The germline V gene has CDR1 GKSSPN and CDR2 SITVG. The CDR3 is 13 residues long. CDR3 DNA, as far as it was read: TGTGCCTGGAGTCTGACAGGGGTCCAGGCTCCGCTT. Translated, it gives CAWSLTGVQAPL. From start to end, the CDR3 is CAWSLTGVQAPLF.

A few counts support this clone. All gene names here are mouse names. The read ends 1 residue shy of where the CDR3 ends; the end is completed using the germline J gene. The chain is built from TRBV3 and TRBJ1-4; D is undetermined. CDR1 is SNHLY and CDR2 is FYNGKV in the germline V gene (reference sequence). Trimming shortened V by 2 bases and J by 3 bases, and 7 bases separated the two germline ends. The CDR3 covers 14 residues. CDR3 DNA (partial): TGTGCCAGCAGCTTAATAGGGACCAACGAAAGATTATTT. Translated: CASSLIGTNERLF. The complete CDR3 protein is CASSLIGTNERLFF.

Concerning this clone itself: The genes are named according to mouse. The read ends 1 residue shy of where the CDR3 ends; the end is completed using the germline J gene. The V gene is TRBV26, the J gene TRBJ1-2; the match to TRBD1 covers 9 bases. The CDR3 runs to 15 residues. The V segment lost 0 bases and the J segment 2 bases; nucleotides outside the gene matches: 1. The V gene's germline CDR1 is KGHPV and CDR2 FQNQEV (reference sequence). This CDR3 reads CASSLSGTGNSDYTF. The covered CDR3 bases are TGTGCCAGCAGTCTGTCGGGGACAGGGAACTCCGACTACACC.

This clone has more than one count but fewer than ten. Gene names are mouse gene names. The missing CDR3 end, 1 residue past where the read stops, is filled in from the germline J gene. The chain recombines TRBV23 with TRBJ1-5; the D call of TRBD1 is as the table states it, not checked on the DNA. Germline-derived CDR1 and CDR2 are KGHTA and FQNQQP. The CDR3 covers 12 residues. The sequenced part of the CDR3 DNA is TGCTCCAGCAGTCAATCGAGGGAGGCTCCGCTT. This encodes CSSSQSREAPL. The full CDR3 is CSSSQSREAPLF.